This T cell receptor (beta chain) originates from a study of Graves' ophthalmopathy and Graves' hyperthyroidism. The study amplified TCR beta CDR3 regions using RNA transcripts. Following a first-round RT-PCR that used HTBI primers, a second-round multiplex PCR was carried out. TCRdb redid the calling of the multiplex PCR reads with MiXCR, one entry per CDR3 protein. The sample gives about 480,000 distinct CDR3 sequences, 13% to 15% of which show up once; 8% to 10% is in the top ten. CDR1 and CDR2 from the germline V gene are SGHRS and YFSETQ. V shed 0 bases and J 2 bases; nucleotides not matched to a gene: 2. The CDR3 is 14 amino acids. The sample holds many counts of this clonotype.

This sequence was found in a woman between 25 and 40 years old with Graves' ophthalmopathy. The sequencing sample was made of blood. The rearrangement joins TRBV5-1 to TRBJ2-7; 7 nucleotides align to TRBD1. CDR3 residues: CASSLGDRTYEQYF. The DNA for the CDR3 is TGCGCCAGCAGCTTGGGGGACAGAACCTACGAGCAGTACTTC.